This entry lists 14 T cell receptor beta chains sequenced from one sample in a study of post-analysis software for immune sequencing data. Unique molecular identifiers were present in the TCR beta cDNA libraries. TCRdb reprocessed the PCR reads with MiXCR, giving one entry per CDR3 protein. The table shows roughly 400,000 distinct CDR3 sequences, with less than 40% occurring only once. These receptors are not linked to any known antigen. Notes on the study in general: Five or six TRBV segments, TRBV5-6, TRBV5-1 and TRBV20-1 among them, were found more frequent in patients than controls.

Specimen: blood. These receptors originate from a girl aged 2 to 10 with multiple sclerosis.

This clonotype came up a few times. The CDR3 coding sequence is TGCGCCAGCAACGGTTTTTCAAGCGGGGGGCGCAATGAGCAGTTCTTC. Amino acid sequence: CASNGFSSGGRNEQFF. V gene TRBV4-1 combines with J gene TRBJ2-1; 9 nucleotides align to TRBD2. Per germline, CDR1 MGHRA and CDR2 YSYEKL. Trimming took 7 bases from V and 6 from J; bases not matched to a gene: 13. This CDR3 spans 16 amino acids.

For this clonotype: This may be a read error, as it is one base from a much larger clone. The chain employs TRBV7-8 and TRBJ2-5; weak D call: TRBD2 (6 bases). Between the trimmed V and J ends, which lost 7 bases and 1 base, there was a span of 13 bases. There are 14 residues in the CDR3. The V gene's germline CDR1 is SGHVS and CDR2 FQNEAQ. CDR3 loop: CASMTTEGQETQYF. The CDR3 region has the DNA TGTGCCAGCATGACGACGGAGGGCCAAGAGACCCAGTACTTC.

This clonotype was seen a few times. The chain uses TRBV7-9 and TRBJ2-7; 13 bases match TRBD2. There are 15 residues in the CDR3. The ends lost 6 bases at V and 4 bases at J; junction bases unmatched: 6. From germline, CDR1 is SEHNR and CDR2 FQNEAQ (reference sequence). CDR3 amino acids: CASSSGLAGVYEQYF. CDR3 in DNA: TGTGCCAGCAGTTCCGGACTAGCGGGAGTGTACGAGCAGTACTTC.

This clonotype has more than one count but fewer than ten. The rearrangement uses TRBV4-3 and TRBJ2-1; D remains ambiguous. V was trimmed by 0 bases and J by 0 bases, leaving 15 bases between them. The CDR3 totals 18 residues. Germline values: CDR1 LGHNA, CDR2 YSLEER. The CDR3 here is CASSQENFWQSSYNEQFF. The DNA of the CDR3 is TGCGCCAGCAGCCAAGAAAACTTCTGGCAGAGCTCCTACAATGAGCAGTTCTTC.

This clonotype appeared a few times. The chain uses TRBV28 and TRBJ1-2; 7 nucleotides match TRBD1. In germline, CDR1 is MDHEN, CDR2 SYDVKM. There are 13 residues in the CDR3. V shed 5 bases, J shed 4 bases, and the junction held 4 bases outside the gene matches. CDR3 sequence (DNA): TGTGCCAGCAGTGCGGGACAGCTCTATGGCTACACCTTC. It codes for CASSAGQLYGYTF.

V usage is TRBV5-1 and J usage is TRBJ2-5; weak D call: TRBD1 (5 bases). CDR1 SGHRS and CDR2 YFSETQ come from the germline V gene. This CDR3 is 15 amino acids long. Trimming shortened V by 0 bases and J by 11 bases, and 20 bases separated the two germline ends. CDR3 in amino acids: CASSLEILGANEQYF. The CDR3 DNA follows: TGCGCCAGCAGCTTGGAAATATTAGGGGCTAATGAGCAGTACTTC.

The genes are TRBV25-1 and TRBJ2-7, with D hard to call. The V gene lost 2 bases and the J gene lost 1 base, with 9 bases spanning the gap. The CDR3 consists of 14 residues. Germline CDR1 is MGHDK and CDR2 is SYGVNS. DNA for the CDR3: TGTGCCAGCAGTGAAATGGTTGCTTCCTACGAGCAGTACTTC. Its translation is CASSEMVASYEQYF.

This clonotype was seen more than once but under ten times. V gene TRBV6-1 combines with J gene TRBJ2-5, with 7 positions matching TRBD1. This CDR3 is built from 16 residues. J gave up 5 bases and V 7 bases, and 16 bases lay outside the gene matches. Per germline, CDR1 MNHNS and CDR2 SASEGT. The chain's CDR3 is CASTSQGTLFEETQYF. In nucleotides, the CDR3 is TGTGCCAGCACCTCACAGGGGACCCTTTTCGAGGAGACCCAGTACTTC.

This clonotype was seen a few times. This chain connects TRBV4-3 to TRBJ1-4; no firm D call. Germline values: CDR1 LGHNA, CDR2 YSLEER. Deletions cut 1 base from V and 8 bases from J, with 8 bases between. The CDR3 consists of 13 residues. The CDR3 sequence is CASSQVLIEKLFF. The CDR3 DNA sequence: TGCGCCAGCAGCCAAGTACTTATAGAAAAACTGTTTTTT.

The CDR3 here is CASSSLYGQAPTNEKLFF. The CDR3 nucleotides read TGTGCCAGCAGCTCCTTATACGGACAGGCCCCCACTAATGAAAAACTGTTTTTT. The V call is TRBV7-9, the J call TRBJ1-4; 7 bases are a match to TRBD1. CDR3 size: 18 residues. Germline values: CDR1 SEHNR, CDR2 FQNEAQ (reference sequence). V dropped 4 bases and J dropped 2; count of bases not matched to a gene: 13. Full variable domain (remainder filled in from reference TRBV7-9 and TRBJ1-4): DTGVSQNPRHKITKRGQNVTFRCDPISEHNRLYWYRQTLGQGPEFLTYFQNEAQLEKSRLLSDRFSAERPKGSFSTLEIQRTEQGDSAMYLCASSSLYGQAPTNEKLFFGSGTQLSVL.

The chain has TRBV20-1 and TRBJ1-1; TRBD1 is a possible D gene (5 bases). In germline, CDR1 is DFQATT, CDR2 SNEGSKA (reference sequence). V was shortened by 5 bases and J by 7 bases, with 23 bases between the two germline ends. This CDR3 is 15 amino acids long. The CDR3, as DNA: TGCAGTGCTGGGGGACGGCAGAGAGGGAGGGTTGAAGCTTTCTTT. Translation gives CSAGGRQRGRVEAFF.

This CDR3 is CAISENGRGADTQYF. The CDR3 nucleotides read TGTGCCATCAGTGAAAACGGGAGAGGGGCAGATACGCAGTATTTT. The chain combines TRBV10-3 with TRBJ2-3, with a possible D match to TRBD2 (6 bases). The V end lost 3 bases, the J end lost 4 bases, and 14 bases lay between the germline ends. This CDR3 has 15 amino acids. Germline lookup yields CDR1 ENHRY and CDR2 SYGVKD.

This clonotype was observed a handful of times. J is TRBJ1-6 and V is TRBV9, with a possible D match to TRBD1 (6 bases). The germline V gene has CDR1 SGDLS and CDR2 YYNGEE. V was clipped by 3 bases and J by 10 bases, with 20 bases between them. The CDR3 extends over 16 amino acids. The CDR3, as DNA: TGTGCCAGCAGCGCAAAGGACAGCAGAGCTCGGTCACCCCTCCACTTT. It specifies CASSAKDSRARSPLHF.

In its sample, this clonotype was seen a few times. J is TRBJ2-5 and V is TRBV10-3; 7 bases fit TRBD1. The CDR3 contains 14 residues. V trimming: 2 bases; J trimming: 4 bases; junction bases outside the gene matches: 4. Germline CDR1 ENHRY, CDR2 SYGVKD. As DNA, the CDR3 is TGTGCCATCAGTGAGGCGACAGGGACAGAGACCCAGTACTTC. Protein: CAISEATGTETQYF.